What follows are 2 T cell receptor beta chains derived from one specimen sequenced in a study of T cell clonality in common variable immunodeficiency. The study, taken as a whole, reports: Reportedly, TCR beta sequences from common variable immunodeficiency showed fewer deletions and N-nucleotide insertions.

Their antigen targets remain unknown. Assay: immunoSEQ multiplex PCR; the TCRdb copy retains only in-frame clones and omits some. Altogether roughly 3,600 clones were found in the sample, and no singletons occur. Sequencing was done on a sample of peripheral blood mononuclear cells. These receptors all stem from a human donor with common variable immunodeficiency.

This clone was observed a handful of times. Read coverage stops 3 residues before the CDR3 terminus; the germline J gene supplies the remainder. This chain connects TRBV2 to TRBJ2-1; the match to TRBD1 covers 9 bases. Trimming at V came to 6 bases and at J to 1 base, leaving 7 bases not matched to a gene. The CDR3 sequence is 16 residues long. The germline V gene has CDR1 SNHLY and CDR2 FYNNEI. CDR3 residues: CASSPRGTGSYNEQFF. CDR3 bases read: TGTGCCAGCAGCCCCCGTGGGACAGGGTCCTACAATGAG.

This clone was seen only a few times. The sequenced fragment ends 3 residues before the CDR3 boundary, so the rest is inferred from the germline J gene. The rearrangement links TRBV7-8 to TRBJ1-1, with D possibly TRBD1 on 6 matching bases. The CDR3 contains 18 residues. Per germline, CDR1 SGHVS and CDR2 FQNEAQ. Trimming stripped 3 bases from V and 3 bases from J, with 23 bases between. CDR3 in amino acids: CASSLGAYTGPGDTEAFF. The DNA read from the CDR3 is TGTGCCAGCAGCTTGGGGGCCTATACAGGGCCCGGGGACACTGAA.